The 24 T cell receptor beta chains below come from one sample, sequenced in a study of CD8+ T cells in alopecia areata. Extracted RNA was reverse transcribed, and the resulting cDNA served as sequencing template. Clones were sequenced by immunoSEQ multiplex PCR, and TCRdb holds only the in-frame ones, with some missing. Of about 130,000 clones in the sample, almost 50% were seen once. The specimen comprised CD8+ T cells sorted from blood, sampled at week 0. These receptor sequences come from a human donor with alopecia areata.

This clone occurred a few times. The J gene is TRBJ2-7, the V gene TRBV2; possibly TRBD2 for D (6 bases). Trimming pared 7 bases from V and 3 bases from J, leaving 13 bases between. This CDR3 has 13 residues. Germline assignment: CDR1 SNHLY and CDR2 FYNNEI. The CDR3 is CASILTEGYEQYF. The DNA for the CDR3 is TGTGCCAGCATCCTGACGGAGGGCTACGAGCAGTACTTC.

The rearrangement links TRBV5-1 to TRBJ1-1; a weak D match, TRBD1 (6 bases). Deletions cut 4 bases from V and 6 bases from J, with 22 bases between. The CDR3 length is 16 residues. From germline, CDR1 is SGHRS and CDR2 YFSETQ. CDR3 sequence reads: CASSPRPSRGQAEAFF. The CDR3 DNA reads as TGCGCCAGCAGCCCCCGCCCTTCCAGGGGCCAGGCTGAAGCTTTCTTT. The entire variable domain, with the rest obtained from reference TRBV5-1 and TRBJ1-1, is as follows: KAGVTQTPRYLIKTRGQQVTLSCSPISGHRSVSWYQQTPGQGLQFLFEYFSETQRNKGNFPGRFSGRQFSNSRSEMNVSTLELGDSALYLCASSPRPSRGQAEAFFGQGTRLTVV.

The CDR3 nucleotides read TGTGCCTGGAGACCAGGAAGGTTCACTGAAGCTTTCTTT. Protein: CAWRPGRFTEAFF. V and J are TRBV30 and TRBJ1-1, with unresolved D. The germline gives CDR1 GTSNPN, CDR2 SVGIG (reference sequence). The CDR3 is 13 amino acids. The V and J ends lost 3 bases and 4 bases respectively, with 12 bases between them.

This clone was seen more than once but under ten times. CDR3 protein: CAISDGDPWDEQYF. CDR3 nucleotides: TGTGCCATCTCCGACGGGGACCCCTGGGACGAGCAGTACTTC. The rearrangement uses TRBV10-3 and TRBJ2-7; D assignment may be TRBD1 or TRBD2 (5 bases each). The germline V and J ends were trimmed by 8 bases and 5 bases, with 19 bases remaining between them. CDR1 is ENHRY, CDR2 SYGVKD, per germline. CDR3 length: 14 amino acids.

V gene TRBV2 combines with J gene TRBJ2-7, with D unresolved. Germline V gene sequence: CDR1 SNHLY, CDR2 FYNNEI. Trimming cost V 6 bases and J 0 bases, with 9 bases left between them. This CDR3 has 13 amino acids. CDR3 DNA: TGTGCCAGCAGGCCCGACTTCTCCTACGAGCAGTACTTC. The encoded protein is CASRPDFSYEQYF.

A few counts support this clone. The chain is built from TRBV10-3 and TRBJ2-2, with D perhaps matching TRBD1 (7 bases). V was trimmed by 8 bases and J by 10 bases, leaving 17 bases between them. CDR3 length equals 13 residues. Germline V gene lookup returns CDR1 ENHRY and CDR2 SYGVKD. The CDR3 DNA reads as TGTGCCATCTTGACAGGGAGGACCCAGGAGCTGTTTTTT. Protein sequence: CAILTGRTQELFF.

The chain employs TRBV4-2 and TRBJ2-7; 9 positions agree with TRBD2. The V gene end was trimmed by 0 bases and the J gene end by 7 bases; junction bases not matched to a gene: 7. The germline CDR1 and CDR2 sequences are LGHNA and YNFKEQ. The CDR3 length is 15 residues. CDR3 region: CASSQEGLAGREQYF. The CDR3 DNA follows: TGTGCCAGCAGCCAAGAGGGGCTAGCGGGGAGGGAGCAGTACTTC.

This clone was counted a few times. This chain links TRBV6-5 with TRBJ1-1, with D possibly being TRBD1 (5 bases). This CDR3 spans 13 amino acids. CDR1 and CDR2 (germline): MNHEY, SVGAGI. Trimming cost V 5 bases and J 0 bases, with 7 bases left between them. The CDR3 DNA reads TGTGCCAGCAGTGGGGGGATGAACACTGAAGCTTTCTTT. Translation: CASSGGMNTEAFF.

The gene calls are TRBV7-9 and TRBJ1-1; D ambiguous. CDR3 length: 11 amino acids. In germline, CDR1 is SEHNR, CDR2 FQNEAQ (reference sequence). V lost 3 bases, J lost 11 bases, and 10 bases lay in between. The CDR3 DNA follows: TGTGCCAGCAGCTTCCAAGATCGGGCTTTCTTT. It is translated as CASSFQDRAFF.

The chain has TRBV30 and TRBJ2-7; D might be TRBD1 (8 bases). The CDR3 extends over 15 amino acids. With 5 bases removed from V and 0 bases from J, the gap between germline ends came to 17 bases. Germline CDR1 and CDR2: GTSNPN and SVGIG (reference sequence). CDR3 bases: TGTGCCTGGTCGGGGGGCAGGGGGCTCTCCTACGAGCAGTACTTC. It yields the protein CAWSGGRGLSYEQYF.

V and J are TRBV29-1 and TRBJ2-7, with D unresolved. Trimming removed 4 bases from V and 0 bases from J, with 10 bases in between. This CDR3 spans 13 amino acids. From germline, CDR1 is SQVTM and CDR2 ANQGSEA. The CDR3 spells CSVAVPYSYEQYF. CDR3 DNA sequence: TGCAGCGTTGCTGTCCCATACTCCTACGAGCAGTACTTC.

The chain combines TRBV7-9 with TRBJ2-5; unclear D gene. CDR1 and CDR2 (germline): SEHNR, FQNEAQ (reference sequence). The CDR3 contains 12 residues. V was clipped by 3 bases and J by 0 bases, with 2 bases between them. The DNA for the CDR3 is TGTGCCAGCAGCTTGTACCAAGAGACCCAGTACTTC. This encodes CASSLYQETQYF. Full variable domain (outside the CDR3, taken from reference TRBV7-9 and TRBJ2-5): DTGVSQNPRHKITKRGQNVTFRCDPISEHNRLYWYRQTLGQGPEFLTYFQNEAQLEKSRLLSDRFSAERPKGSFSTLEIQRTEQGDSAMYLCASSLYQETQYFGPGTRLLVL.

The CDR3 sequence is CASSPDPSSYNEQFF. CDR3 nucleotide sequence: TGCGCCAGCAGTCCCGACCCCTCATCCTACAATGAGCAGTTCTTC. The chain joins TRBV23-1 to TRBJ2-1; D remains ambiguous. TRBV23-1 is flagged as an ORF with uncertain function. This CDR3 has 15 amino acids. Trimming cost V 4 bases and J 1 base, with 11 bases left between them.

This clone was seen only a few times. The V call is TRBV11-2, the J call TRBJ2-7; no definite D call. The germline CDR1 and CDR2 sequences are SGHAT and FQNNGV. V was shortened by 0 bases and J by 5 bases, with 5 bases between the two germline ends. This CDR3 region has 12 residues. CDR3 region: CASSLEVHEQYF. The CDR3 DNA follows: TGTGCCAGCAGCTTAGAGGTCCACGAGCAGTACTTC.

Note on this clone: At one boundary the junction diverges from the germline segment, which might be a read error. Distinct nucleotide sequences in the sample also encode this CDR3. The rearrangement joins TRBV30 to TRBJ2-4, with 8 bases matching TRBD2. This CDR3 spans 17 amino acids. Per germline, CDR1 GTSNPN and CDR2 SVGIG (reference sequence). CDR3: CAWITRGGSVAKNIQYF. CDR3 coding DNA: TGTGCCTGGATTACTCGGGGGGGTTCGGTAGCCAAAAACATTCAGTACTTT.

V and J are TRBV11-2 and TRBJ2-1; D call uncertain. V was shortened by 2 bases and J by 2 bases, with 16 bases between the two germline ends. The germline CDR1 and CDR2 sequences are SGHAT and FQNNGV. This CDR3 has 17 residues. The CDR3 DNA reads TGTGCCAGCAGCTTATACGGAGAGGAATACACCTACAATGAGCAGTTCTTC. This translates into CASSLYGEEYTYNEQFF.

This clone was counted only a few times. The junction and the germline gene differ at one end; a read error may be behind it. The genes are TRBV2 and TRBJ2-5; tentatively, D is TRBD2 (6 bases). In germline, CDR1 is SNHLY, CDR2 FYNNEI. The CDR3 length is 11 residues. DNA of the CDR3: TGTGCCAGCAGCGAGGGGCTAGAGCGGGACTTC. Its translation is CASSEGLERDF. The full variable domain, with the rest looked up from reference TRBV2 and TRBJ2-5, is EPEVTQTPSHQVTQMGQEVILRCVPISNHLYFYWYRQILGQKVEFLVSFYNNEISEKSEIFDDQFSVERPDGSNFTLKIRSTKLEDSAMYFCASSEGLERDFGPGTRLLVL.

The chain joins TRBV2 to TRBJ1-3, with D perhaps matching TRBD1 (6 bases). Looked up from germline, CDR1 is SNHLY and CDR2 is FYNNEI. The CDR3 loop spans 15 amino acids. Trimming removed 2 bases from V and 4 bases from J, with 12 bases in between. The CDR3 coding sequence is TGTGCCAGCAGTGAATTTTGGGGGCCCGGAAACACCATATATTTT. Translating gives CASSEFWGPGNTIYF. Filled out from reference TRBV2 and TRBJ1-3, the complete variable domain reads EPEVTQTPSHQVTQMGQEVILRCVPISNHLYFYWYRQILGQKVEFLVSFYNNEISEKSEIFDDQFSVERPDGSNFTLKIRSTKLEDSAMYFCASSEFWGPGNTIYFGEGSWLTVV.

CDR3 amino acids: CASSQEAGATDTQYF. CDR3 DNA sequence: TGCGCCAGCAGCCAAGAAGCAGGGGCTACAGATACGCAGTATTTT. The chain uses TRBV4-1 and TRBJ2-3; D is perhaps TRBD1 (6 bases). Trimming stripped 0 bases from V and 3 bases from J, with 10 bases between. CDR3 length: 15 residues. Germline V gene data show CDR1 as MGHRA and CDR2 as YSYEKL.

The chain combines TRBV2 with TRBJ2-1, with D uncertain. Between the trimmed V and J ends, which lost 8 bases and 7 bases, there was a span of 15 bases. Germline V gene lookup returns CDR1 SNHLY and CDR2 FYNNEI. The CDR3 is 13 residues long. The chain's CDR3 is CASGDTVGNEQFF. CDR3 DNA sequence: TGTGCCAGCGGAGATACGGTGGGGAATGAGCAGTTCTTC.

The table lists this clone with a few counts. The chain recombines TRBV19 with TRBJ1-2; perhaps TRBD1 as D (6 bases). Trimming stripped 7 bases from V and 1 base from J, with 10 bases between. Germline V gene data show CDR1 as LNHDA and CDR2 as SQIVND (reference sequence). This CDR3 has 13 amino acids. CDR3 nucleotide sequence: TGTGCCAGTACGGACAGATTTAACTATGGCTACACCTTC. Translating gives CASTDRFNYGYTF.

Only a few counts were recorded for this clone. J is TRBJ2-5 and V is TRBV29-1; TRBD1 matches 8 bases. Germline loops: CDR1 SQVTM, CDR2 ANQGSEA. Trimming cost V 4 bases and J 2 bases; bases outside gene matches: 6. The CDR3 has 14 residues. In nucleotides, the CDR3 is TGCAGCGTTGCCGCGGGACAGGCTCAAGAGACCCAGTACTTC. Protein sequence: CSVAAGQAQETQYF. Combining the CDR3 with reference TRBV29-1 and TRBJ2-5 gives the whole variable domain SAVISQKPSRDICQRGTSLTIQCQVDSQVTMMFWYRQQPGQSLTLIATANQGSEATYESGFVIDKFPISRPNLTFSTLTVSNMSPEDSSIYLCSVAAGQAQETQYFGPGTRLLVL.

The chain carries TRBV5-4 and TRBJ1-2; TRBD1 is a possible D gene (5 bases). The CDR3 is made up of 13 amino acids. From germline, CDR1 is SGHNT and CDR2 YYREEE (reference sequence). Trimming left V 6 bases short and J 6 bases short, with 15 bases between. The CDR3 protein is CASNEGTAHGYTF. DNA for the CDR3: TGTGCCAGCAACGAGGGGACCGCCCATGGCTACACCTTC. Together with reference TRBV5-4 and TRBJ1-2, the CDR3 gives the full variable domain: ETGVTQSPTHLIKTRGQQVTLRCSSQSGHNTVSWYQQALGQGPQFIFQYYREEENGRGNFPPRFSGLQFPNYSSELNVNALELDDSALYLCASNEGTAHGYTFGSGTRLTVV.

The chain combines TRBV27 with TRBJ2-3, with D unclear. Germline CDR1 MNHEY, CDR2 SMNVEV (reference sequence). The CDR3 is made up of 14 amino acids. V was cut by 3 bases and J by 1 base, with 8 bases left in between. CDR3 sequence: CASSFGGGTDTQYF. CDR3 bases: TGTGCCAGCAGTTTCGGTGGGGGCACAGATACGCAGTATTTT.